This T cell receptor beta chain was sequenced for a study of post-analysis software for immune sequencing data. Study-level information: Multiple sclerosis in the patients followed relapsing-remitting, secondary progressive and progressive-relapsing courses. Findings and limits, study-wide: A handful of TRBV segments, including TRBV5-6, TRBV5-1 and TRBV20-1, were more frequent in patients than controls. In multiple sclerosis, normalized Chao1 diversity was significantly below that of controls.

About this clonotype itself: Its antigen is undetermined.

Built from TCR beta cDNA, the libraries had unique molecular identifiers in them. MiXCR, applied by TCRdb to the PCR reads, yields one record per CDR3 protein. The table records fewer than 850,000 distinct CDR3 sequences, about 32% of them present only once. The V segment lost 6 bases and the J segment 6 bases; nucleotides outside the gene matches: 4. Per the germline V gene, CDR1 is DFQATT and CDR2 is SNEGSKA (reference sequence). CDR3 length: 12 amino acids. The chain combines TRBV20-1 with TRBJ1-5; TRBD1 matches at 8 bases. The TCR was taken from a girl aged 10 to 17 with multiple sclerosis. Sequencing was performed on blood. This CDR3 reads CSAEDRVQPQHF. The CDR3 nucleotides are TGCAGTGCCGAGGACAGGGTTCAGCCCCAGCATTTT.